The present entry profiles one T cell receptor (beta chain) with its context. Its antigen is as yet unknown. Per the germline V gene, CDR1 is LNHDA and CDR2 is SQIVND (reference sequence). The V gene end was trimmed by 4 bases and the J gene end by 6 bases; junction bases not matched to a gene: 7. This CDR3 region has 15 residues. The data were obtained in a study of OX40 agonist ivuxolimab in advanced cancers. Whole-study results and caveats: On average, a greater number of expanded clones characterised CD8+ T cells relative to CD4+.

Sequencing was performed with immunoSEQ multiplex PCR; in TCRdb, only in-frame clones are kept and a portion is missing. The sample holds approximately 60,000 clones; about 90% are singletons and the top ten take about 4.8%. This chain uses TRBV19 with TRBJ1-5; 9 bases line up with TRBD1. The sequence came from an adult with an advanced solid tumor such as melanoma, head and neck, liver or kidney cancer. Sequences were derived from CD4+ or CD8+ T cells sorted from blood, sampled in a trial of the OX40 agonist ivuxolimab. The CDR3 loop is CASSTRDREGQPQHF. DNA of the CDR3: TGTGCCAGTAGTACCCGGGACAGGGAGGGTCAGCCCCAGCATTTT.